A single sample gave rise to the 17 T cell receptor beta chains below, sequenced in a study of T cell responses to AZD1222 COVID-19 vaccine. The assay was immunoSEQ multiplex PCR, and TCRdb's table has in-frame clones only and misses some. This repertoire shows around 180,000 clones, about nine tenths found once; its top ten account for 2.5% to 3%. The specimen comprised peripheral blood, sampled on day 0 of AZD1222 vaccination. The receptors shown here come from an adult in good health.

Of note for this clone: Other nucleotide sequences in the sample specify the same CDR3. The chain is built from TRBV5-6 and TRBJ1-1; 10 bases match TRBD1. Germline V lookup: CDR1 SGHDT, CDR2 YYEEEE. This CDR3 comprises 14 residues. V shed 2 bases and J 3 bases; nucleotides not matched to a gene: 1. The chain's CDR3 is CASSFGQGDTEAFF. The DNA for the CDR3 is TGTGCCAGCAGCTTCGGACAGGGGGACACTGAAGCTTTCTTT.

The chain recombines TRBV4-2 with TRBJ1-2; 9 bases align to TRBD1. Trimming at V came to 0 bases and at J to 2 bases, leaving 4 bases not matched to a gene. Germline CDR1 and CDR2: LGHNA and YNFKEQ. The CDR3 length is 16 residues. The CDR3 region has the DNA TGTGCCAGCAGCCAAGACCCCACAGGGGGCAACTATGGCTACACCTTC. It translates to CASSQDPTGGNYGYTF.

The V and J genes are TRBV7-9 and TRBJ1-3, with 7 positions matching TRBD1. CDR3 length: 15 amino acids. V gave up 5 bases and J gave up 4 bases; unmatched junction bases: 8. Germline CDR1 and CDR2: SEHNR and FQNEAQ (reference sequence). CDR3 in amino acids: CASSKTTGAGNTIYF. The CDR3, as DNA: TGTGCCAGCAGCAAAACTACAGGGGCGGGAAACACCATATATTTT.

The V call is TRBV15, the J call TRBJ2-3; D may be TRBD1 (6 bases). The CDR3 runs 16 residues. Germline CDR1 reads LNHNV; CDR2 reads YYDKDF (reference sequence). V was cut by 0 bases and J by 6 bases, with 16 bases left in between. The chain's CDR3 is CATSRDLRDIGDTQYF. CDR3 in DNA: TGTGCCACCAGCAGAGATCTTCGGGACATTGGGGATACGCAGTATTTT.

This chain uses TRBV5-6 with TRBJ2-7; D may match TRBD1 or TRBD2 (5 bases each). CDR3 size: 15 residues. The V gene lost 4 bases and the J gene lost 0 bases, with 14 bases spanning the gap. Germline values: CDR1 SGHDT, CDR2 YYEEEE. The CDR3 DNA follows: TGTGCCAGCAGCCGTCAAGGGACGGCCTCCTACGAGCAGTACTTC. This codes for CASSRQGTASYEQYF.

J is TRBJ1-1 and V is TRBV11-1, with no clear D. Germline CDR1 reads SGHAT; CDR2 reads FQDESV (reference sequence). The length of the CDR3 is 14 residues. The germline V and J ends were trimmed by 2 bases and 1 base, with 8 bases remaining between them. CDR3 in amino acids: CASSLRWGNTEAFF. The DNA of the CDR3 is TGTGCCAGCAGCTTAAGATGGGGGAACACTGAAGCTTTCTTT.

The chain has TRBV19 and TRBJ1-2; no clear D. The CDR3 spans 15 residues. Germline CDR1 reads LNHDA; CDR2 reads SQIVND (reference sequence). V lost 1 base and J lost 0, with 9 bases in between. The CDR3 DNA is TGTGCCAGTAGTATAGGGCCCGAAACTAACTATGGCTACACCTTC. It translates to CASSIGPETNYGYTF.

Comments on this clone: A read error may produce the germline difference seen at one junction end. The genes are TRBV7-7 and TRBJ2-5, with TRBD2 matching over 7 bases. The CDR3 is 15 residues long. CDR1 is SSHAT, CDR2 FNYEAQ, per germline (reference sequence). CDR3 nucleotides: TGTGCTAGCAGCTCAATGGGGGGGGGCCAAGAGACCCAGTACTTC. Translating it yields CASSSMGGGQETQYF.

The rearrangement joins TRBV9 to TRBJ2-7; D is uncertain. Trimming took off 0 bases at V and 0 bases at J, with 7 bases between the two ends. The CDR3 runs 14 residues. From germline, CDR1 is SGDLS and CDR2 YYNGEE. Written as DNA, the CDR3 is TGTGCCAGCAGCGTAGTTGCGAACTCCTACGAGCAGTACTTC. This encodes CASSVVANSYEQYF.

This chain links TRBV4-1 with TRBJ1-4; D not certain. Trimming shortened V by 0 bases and J by 7 bases, and 18 bases separated the two germline ends. Germline values: CDR1 MGHRA, CDR2 YSYEKL. This CDR3 region has 17 residues. The CDR3 sequence: CASSQERGMGRREKLFF. CDR3 coding DNA: TGCGCCAGCAGCCAAGAACGAGGTATGGGGAGGCGTGAAAAACTGTTTTTT.

The gene calls are TRBV6-5 and TRBJ2-7; 10 nucleotides match TRBD2. Germline V CDR1 and CDR2: MNHEY, SVGAGI. The CDR3 consists of 15 residues. V trimming: 5 bases; J trimming: 5 bases; junction bases outside the gene matches: 9. The CDR3 DNA reads TGTGCCAGCAGTAACTTTCTAGCGGGGGACAACGAGCAGTACTTC. Translated: CASSNFLAGDNEQYF.

V gene TRBV5-5 combines with J gene TRBJ1-3; D gene uncertain. Trimming removed 0 bases at V and 2 bases at J, with 12 bases between. In germline, CDR1 is SGHKS, CDR2 YYEKEE (reference sequence). The CDR3 totals 16 residues. CDR3 bases: TGTGCCAGCAGCTTGGGTGGCAGCCACACTGGAAACACCATATATTTT. As protein: CASSLGGSHTGNTIYF.

This clone was seen a single time. The V call is TRBV12-3 or TRBV12-4, the J call TRBJ1-3; D remains unclear. The CDR3 sequence is 11 residues long. The V and J ends lost 10 bases and 8 bases respectively, with 12 bases between them. CDR3 coding DNA: TGTGCCACCAAAATTAGGCACACCATATATTTT. Translation: CATKIRHTIYF.

V and J are TRBV18 and TRBJ2-7, with 7 bases lining up with TRBD1. Germline loops: CDR1 KGHSH, CDR2 LQKENI. With 1 base clipped from V and 7 bases from J, the junction kept 10 bases outside the gene matches. This CDR3 spans 15 amino acids. The DNA for the CDR3 is TGTGCCAGCTCACCACGGCAGGGGGTTTCTAGGGAGCAGTACTTC. Translated, it gives CASSPRQGVSREQYF.

This chain uses TRBV15 with TRBJ1-1; D is unresolved. Trimming pared 6 bases from V and 7 bases from J, leaving 15 bases between. Looked up from germline, CDR1 is LNHNV and CDR2 is YYDKDF (reference sequence). This CDR3 comprises 13 residues. CDR3 in amino acids: CATRGSGTLEAFF. The CDR3 coding sequence is TGTGCCACCAGGGGATCGGGCACCCTTGAAGCTTTCTTT.

The V gene is TRBV5-4, the J gene TRBJ2-5, with 13 bases fitting TRBD2. Germline lookup yields CDR1 SGHNT and CDR2 YYREEE (reference sequence). The CDR3 consists of 16 residues. V lost 3 bases, J lost 2 bases, and 4 bases stayed unmatched. The DNA for the CDR3 is TGTGCCAGCAGCTGGGGACTAGCGGGGCTTCAAGAGACCCAGTACTTC. It translates to CASSWGLAGLQETQYF.

The CDR3 DNA sequence: TGTGCCAGCGGGCGCTTCAGGGGAAGCACAGATACGCAGTATTTT. Translating gives CASGRFRGSTDTQYF. The chain is built from TRBV27 and TRBJ2-3; a weak D match, TRBD1 (6 bases). Germline V gives CDR1 MNHEY, CDR2 SMNVEV (reference sequence). The CDR3 consists of 15 residues. Trimming stripped 8 bases from V and 0 bases from J, with 15 bases between.